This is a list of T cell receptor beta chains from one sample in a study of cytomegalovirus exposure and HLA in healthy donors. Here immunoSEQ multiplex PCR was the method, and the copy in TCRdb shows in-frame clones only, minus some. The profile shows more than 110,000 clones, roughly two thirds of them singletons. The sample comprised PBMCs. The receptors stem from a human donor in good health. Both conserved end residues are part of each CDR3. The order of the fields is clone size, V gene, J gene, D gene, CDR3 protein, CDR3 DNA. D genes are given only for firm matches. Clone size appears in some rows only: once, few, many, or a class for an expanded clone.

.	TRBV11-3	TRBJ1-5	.	CASSLSQDQPQHF	TGTGCCAGCAGCTTATCCCAGGATCAGCCCCAGCATTTT
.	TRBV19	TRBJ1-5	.	CASRWGGGLNQPQHF	TGTGCCAGTAGGTGGGGAGGGGGGCTTAATCAGCCCCAGCATTTT
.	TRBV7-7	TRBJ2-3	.	CASSRGPPDTQYF	TGTGCTAGCAGCCGGGGTCCTCCAGATACGCAGTATTTT
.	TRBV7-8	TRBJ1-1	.	CASSSRSGNLPTEAFF	TGTGCCAGCAGCTCCCGATCGGGGAATCTCCCCACTGAAGCTTTCTTT
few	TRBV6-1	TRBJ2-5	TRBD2	CASSGLAGDGKMTQYF	TGTGCCAGCAGTGGATTAGCGGGAGATGGGAAGATGACCCAGTACTTC
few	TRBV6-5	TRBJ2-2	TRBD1	CASSYGQGLPGELFF	TGTGCCAGCAGTTACGGACAGGGACTTCCCGGGGAGCTGTTTTTT
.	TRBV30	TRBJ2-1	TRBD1	CAWSLDRATNEQFF	TGTGCCTGGAGTTTAGACAGGGCCACGAATGAGCAGTTCTTC
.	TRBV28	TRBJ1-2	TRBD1	CASSLTGQGPGYTF	TGTGCCAGCAGTTTAACCGGACAGGGTCCCGGCTACACCTTC
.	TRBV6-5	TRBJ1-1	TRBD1	CASSYSRTGGTEAFF	TGTGCCAGCAGTTACTCTAGGACAGGTGGGACTGAAGCTTTCTTT
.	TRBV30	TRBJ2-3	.	CAWIPLLAPISTDTQYF	TGTGCCTGGATCCCTCTGCTAGCGCCTATTAGCACAGATACGCAGTATTTT
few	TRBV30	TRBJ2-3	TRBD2	CASLLLAGNTQYF	TGTGCCTCCCTATTACTAGCGGGAAATACGCAGTATTTT
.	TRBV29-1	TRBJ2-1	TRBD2	CSVGGIAGVILNEQFF	TGCAGCGTCGGGGGGATAGCGGGAGTTATCCTCAATGAGCAGTTCTTC
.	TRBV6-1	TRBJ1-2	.	CASSEARQGNYGYTF	TGTGCCAGCAGTGAAGCACGGCAGGGGAACTATGGCTACACCTTC
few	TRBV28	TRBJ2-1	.	CASSKYWRADNEQFF	TGTGCCAGCAGTAAATACTGGAGAGCCGACAATGAGCAGTTCTTC